This TCR beta chain came from a study of T cell responses to AZD1222 COVID-19 vaccine. Study-level results: Donors were mostly white British, more females; clonal diversity possibly underestimated. Among vaccine-associated CD4 TCRs, coverage spanned spike, with dominance at 160-218 and 743-854. At study baseline, merely roughly 6 AZD1222 recipients were seropositive.

Second-dose groups at about 4 or about 12 weeks were pooled. The V gene's germline CDR1 is SEHNR and CDR2 FQNEAQ (reference sequence). The CDR3 has 13 amino acids. V was shortened by 3 bases and J by 4 bases, with 9 bases between the two germline ends. On this clone: Antigen specificity is unknown.

TCRdb keeps only in-frame clones here, not all; method: immunoSEQ multiplex PCR. The profile shows approximately 82,000 clones, around 90% of them singletons. Sequencing was performed on peripheral blood, taken 28 days after the second AZD1222 dose. V usage is TRBV7-9 and J usage is TRBJ1-1; D uncertain. The sequence came from an adult who received the AZD1222 COVID-19 vaccine. DNA for the CDR3: TGTGCCAGCAGCTTTACGGGTCCCACTGAAGCTTTCTTT. It specifies CASSFTGPTEAFF.